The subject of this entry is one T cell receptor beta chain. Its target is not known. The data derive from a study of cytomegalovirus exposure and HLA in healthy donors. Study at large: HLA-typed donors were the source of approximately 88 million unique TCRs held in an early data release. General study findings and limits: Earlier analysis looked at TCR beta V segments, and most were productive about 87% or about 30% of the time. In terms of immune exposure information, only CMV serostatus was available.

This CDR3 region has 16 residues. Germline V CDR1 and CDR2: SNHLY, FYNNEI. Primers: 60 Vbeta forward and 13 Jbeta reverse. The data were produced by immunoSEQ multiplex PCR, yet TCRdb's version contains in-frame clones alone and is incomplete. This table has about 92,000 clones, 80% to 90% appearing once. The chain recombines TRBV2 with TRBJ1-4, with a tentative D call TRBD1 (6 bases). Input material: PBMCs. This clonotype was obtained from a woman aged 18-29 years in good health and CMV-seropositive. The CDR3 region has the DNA TGTGCGACCGGGACACAGACCCTGCCTGGCGATGAAAAACTGTTTTTT. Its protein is CATGTQTLPGDEKLFF.